These T cell receptor beta chains were read from a single sample in a study of shared clonotypes between healthy human individuals. Data came from immunoSEQ multiplex PCR; TCRdb stores just in-frame clones and leaves some out. The sample lists some 1.5 million clones, roughly 96% occurring once. Sequencing was done on a sample of naive CD4+ T cells sorted from blood. These receptor sequences come from a man aged 25-45 years in good health. CDR3s include the opening cysteine and the closing phenylalanine or tryptophan. A D gene is named only where the DNA matches it firmly. Clone size, where shown, is once, few, many, or a class for clones that have expanded.

V gene	J gene	clone size	D gene	CDR3 protein	CDR3 DNA
TRBV9	TRBJ2-1	NA	NA	CASSTPGAPKGDSYNEQFF	TGTGCCAGCAGCACCCCAGGGGCGCCAAAGGGGGACTCCTACAATGAGCAGTTCTTC
TRBV5-8	TRBJ2-3	NA	NA	CASSSRARARADTQYF	TGTGCCAGCAGCTCGCGCGCCAGGGCCAGGGCAGATACGCAGTATTTT
TRBV5-1	TRBJ2-7	NA	NA	CASSLRQGDYEQYF	TGCGCCAGCAGCTTGAGGCAGGGAGACTACGAGCAGTACTTC
TRBV28	TRBJ2-2	NA	NA	CASTGTGELFF	TGTGCCAGCACAGGGACCGGGGAGCTGTTTTTT
TRBV9	TRBJ1-5	NA	NA	CASSVEGGQPQHF	TGTGCCAGCAGCGTCGAGGGAGGTCAGCCCCAGCATTTT
TRBV28	TRBJ1-5	NA	NA	CASSLDNSNQPQHF	TGTGCCAGCAGCCTCGACAATAGCAATCAGCCCCAGCATTTT
TRBV10-3	TRBJ2-1	NA	TRBD1	CAISVDRDRVNEQFF	TGTGCCATCAGTGTTGACCGGGACAGGGTCAATGAGCAGTTCTTC
TRBV27	TRBJ2-3	NA	NA	CASSFGVHYTDTQYF	TGTGCCAGCAGTTTTGGGGTACACTACACAGATACGCAGTATTTT
TRBV7-9	TRBJ2-7	once	NA	CASSLTEPYEQYF	TGTGCCAGCAGCTTAACTGAGCCCTACGAGCAGTACTTC
TRBV10-1	TRBJ1-4	NA	NA	CASSDFTGSTNEKLFF	TGCGCCAGCAGTGATTTCACAGGGTCAACTAATGAAAAACTGTTTTTT
TRBV5-5	TRBJ1-2	NA	TRBD1	CASSFRTGGSYGYTF	TGTGCCAGCAGTTTCCGGACAGGCGGGTCCTATGGCTACACCTTC
TRBV5-1	TRBJ2-2	NA	TRBD1	CASSRGQMFANTGELFF	TGCGCCAGCAGCCGGGGACAGATGTTCGCGAACACCGGGGAGCTGTTTTTT
TRBV5-4	TRBJ2-7	once	NA	CASSLDYDYEQYF	TGTGCCAGCAGCTTGGACTATGACTACGAGCAGTACTTC
TRBV6-1	TRBJ1-2	NA	NA	CASSEPLAFDGYTF	TGTGCCAGCAGTGAACCCTTAGCGTTCGATGGCTACACCTTC
TRBV11-2	TRBJ1-5	NA	NA	CASSFSGGPQHF	TGTGCCAGCAGCTTTAGCGGGGGGCCCCAGCATTTT
TRBV28	TRBJ2-7	NA	NA	CATTTGGRTGSSYEQYF	TGTGCCACCACGACGGGAGGTAGGACAGGCAGTTCCTACGAGCAGTACTTC
TRBV5-1	TRBJ2-3	NA	TRBD1	CASRGTGTDTQYF	TGCGCCAGCAGGGGGACAGGCACAGATACGCAGTATTTT
TRBV19	TRBJ2-1	NA	NA	CASSIRVNAYNEQFF	TGTGCCAGTAGTATACGCGTAAACGCCTACAATGAGCAGTTCTTC
TRBV2	TRBJ2-1	NA	TRBD2	CASSQQTSGRFYEQFF	TGTGCCAGCAGCCAACAGACTAGCGGGAGGTTCTATGAGCAGTTCTTC
TRBV13	TRBJ2-7	NA	NA	CASSSPGGAYEQYF	TGTGCCAGCAGCTCCCCGGGTGGTGCCTACGAGCAGTACTTC
TRBV6-1	TRBJ2-7	NA	NA	CASKQSRGSEQYF	TGTGCCAGCAAACAGAGTAGGGGGAGCGAGCAGTACTTC
TRBV19	TRBJ1-5	NA	NA	CASSMLGWSNQPQHF	TGTGCCAGTAGTATGTTGGGTTGGAGCAATCAGCCCCAGCATTTT
TRBV18	TRBJ2-7	NA	TRBD1	CASSPGTGGLEQYF	TGTGCCAGCTCACCCGGGACAGGGGGTCTTGAGCAGTACTTC
TRBV15	TRBJ1-4	few	NA	CATSPPGEKLFF	TGTGCCACCAGCCCCCCGGGGGAAAAACTGTTTTTT
TRBV14	TRBJ1-1	once	NA	CASSRGGNTEAFF	TGTGCCAGCAGCCGCGGGGGGAACACTGAAGCTTTCTTT
TRBV6-6	TRBJ2-1	once	NA	CASRHRQIYNEQFF	TGTGCCAGCAGACACCGACAGATCTACAATGAGCAGTTCTTC
TRBV9	TRBJ2-1	NA	NA	CASSPSGTRYNEQFF	TGTGCCAGCAGCCCCAGCGGCACCCGATACAATGAGCAGTTCTTC
TRBV7-6	TRBJ1-3	NA	NA	CASSGGTPGNTIYF	TGTGCCAGCAGCGGGGGAACACCTGGAAACACCATATATTTT
TRBV6-1	TRBJ1-1	NA	NA	CASSWTQVKGTEAFF	TGTGCCAGCAGTTGGACCCAGGTTAAAGGGACTGAAGCTTTCTTT
TRBV25-1	TRBJ2-2	NA	TRBD1	CASSRTGGTGELFF	TGTGCCAGCAGTAGGACAGGGGGTACCGGGGAGCTGTTTTTT
TRBV10-3	TRBJ2-7	NA	NA	CASRDSPRNEQYF	TGTGCCAGCCGGGACTCCCCGAGGAACGAGCAGTACTTC
TRBV11-3	TRBJ2-7	NA	NA	CASALGGGSYEQYF	TGTGCCAGCGCACTAGGTGGAGGTTCCTACGAGCAGTACTTC
TRBV6-5	TRBJ2-1	NA	TRBD2	CASSYGRGDEQFF	TGTGCCAGCAGTTACGGCCGGGGGGACGAGCAGTTCTTC
TRBV5-1	TRBJ2-1	NA	NA	CASSLALINEQFF	TGCGCCAGCAGCTTGGCCCTTATCAATGAGCAGTTCTTC
TRBV28	TRBJ2-6	NA	NA	CASSLIRSPGANVLTF	TGTGCCAGCAGTTTGATCAGGAGTCCTGGGGCCAACGTCCTGACTTTC
TRBV5-6	TRBJ1-5	NA	NA	CASSLQAHQPQHF	TGTGCCAGCAGTCTTCAGGCTCATCAGCCCCAGCATTTT
TRBV5-1	TRBJ2-3	NA	NA	CASSLGGRPDTQYF	TGCGCCAGCAGCTTGGGGGGTCGGCCAGATACGCAGTATTTT
TRBV7-2	TRBJ2-7	NA	NA	CASSSGLLALSYEQYF	TGTGCCAGCAGCTCTGGCTTGTTAGCGCTCTCCTACGAGCAGTACTTC
TRBV5-1	TRBJ2-7	NA	NA	CASSSDGAAYEQYF	TGCGCCAGCAGCTCGGACGGGGCTGCCTACGAGCAGTACTTC
TRBV28	TRBJ2-2	NA	NA	CASSPHSTGELFF	TGTGCCAGCAGCCCCCACAGCACCGGGGAGCTGTTTTTT
TRBV14	TRBJ2-5	NA	NA	CASSQAGAPETQYF	TGTGCCAGCAGCCAAGCGGGGGCTCCCGAGACCCAGTACTTC
TRBV18	TRBJ1-1	few	NA	CASSRDRTEEAFF	TGTGCCAGCTCACGAGACAGGACCGAAGAAGCTTTCTTT
TRBV6-5	TRBJ2-7	NA	NA	CASSLGPVEREQYF	TGTGCCAGCAGCTTAGGACCGGTGGAAAGAGAGCAGTACTTC
TRBV7-8	TRBJ1-1	NA	NA	CASSLVVTITEAFF	TGTGCCAGCAGCTTAGTCGTAACAATTACTGAAGCTTTCTTT
TRBV9	TRBJ2-7	once	TRBD1	CASSGGQGSYEQYF	TGTGCCAGCAGCGGCGGACAGGGTTCCTACGAGCAGTACTTC
TRBV5-1	TRBJ2-2	NA	NA	CASSSTGNTGELFF	TGCGCCAGCAGCTCTACAGGGAACACCGGGGAGCTGTTTTTT
TRBV2	TRBJ2-1	once	TRBD2	CASTTPPGLVTSGSYNEQFF	TGTGCCAGTACAACCCCACCGGGACTAGTTACGTCAGGGTCCTACAATGAGCAGTTCTTC
TRBV7-8	TRBJ2-7	NA	NA	CASSLRSYEQYF	TGTGCCAGCAGCCTACGGTCTTACGAGCAGTACTTC
TRBV7-9	TRBJ1-4	NA	NA	CASSLILDPTNEKLFF	TGTGCCAGCAGCTTAATCCTGGACCCAACTAATGAAAAACTGTTTTTT
TRBV5-1	TRBJ1-5	NA	NA	CASSLGTGPPNQPQHF	TGCGCCAGCAGCTTGGGGACCGGACCGCCCAATCAGCCCCAGCATTTT
TRBV19	TRBJ1-2	NA	NA	CASSQEVYGYTF	TGTGCCAGTAGTCAGGAGGTCTATGGCTACACCTTC
TRBV5-1	TRBJ1-4	NA	TRBD1	CASSRTGGGTNEKLFF	TGCGCCAGCAGCCGGACAGGAGGGGGAACTAATGAAAAACTGTTTTTT